Below are 20 T cell receptor beta chains sequenced from a single sample in a study of blood T cell repertoires in COVID-19. Sequencing was performed with immunoSEQ multiplex PCR; in TCRdb, only in-frame clones are kept and a portion is missing. The table lists over 250,000 clones, approximately 90% of them singletons, with approximately 2% in the top ten. The specimen was PBMCs or T cells enriched from blood (not recorded which). These receptors came from a woman aged 60-75 years in a cohort exposed to, infected with or recovered from COVID-19 (not recorded which).

This rearrangement joins TRBV7-2 to TRBJ2-5; 7 bases line up with TRBD2. Germline trimming cut 0 bases from V and 5 bases from J; bases unmatched to any gene: 9. The CDR3 consists of 16 residues. Per the germline V gene, CDR1 is SGHTA and CDR2 is FQGNSA. The CDR3 sequence is CASSLAGGGSVETQYF. The CDR3 DNA is TGTGCCAGCAGCTTAGCGGGAGGCGGGAGTGTGGAGACCCAGTACTTC.

The rearrangement joins TRBV27 to TRBJ2-3; perhaps TRBD2 as D (5 bases). Trimming cost V 2 bases and J 6 bases, with 12 bases left between them. The CDR3 has 14 amino acids. CDR1 and CDR2 (germline): MNHEY, SMNVEV (reference sequence). Here the CDR3 reads CASSLGLFGDTQYF. The DNA of the CDR3 is TGTGCCAGCAGTTTAGGACTTTTCGGGGATACGCAGTATTTT.

The rearrangement joins TRBV13 to TRBJ1-1; 7 bases are shared with TRBD1. CDR1 is PRHDT, CDR2 FYEKMQ, per germline (reference sequence). Trimming cost V 7 bases and J 4 bases; bases outside gene matches: 9. There are 14 residues in the CDR3. For the CDR3, the DNA is TGTGCCAGCACCCCCCAGGGGGTGGGCACTGAAGCTTTCTTT. Residues: CASTPQGVGTEAFF.

V is TRBV4-1 and J is TRBJ1-5; D is undetermined. V was shortened by 1 base and J by 15 bases, with 4 bases between the two germline ends. Germline V gene data show CDR1 as MGHRA and CDR2 as YSYEKL. The length of the CDR3 is 9 residues. The CDR3 sequence is CASSQVLHF. DNA of the CDR3: TGCGCCAGCAGCCAAGTACTGCATTTT.

This clone was found a few times. The CDR3 region is CASSRTGVLGYTF. In DNA, the CDR3 is TGTGCCAGCAGCCGGACAGGGGTGTTAGGCTACACCTTC. The chain joins TRBV11-2 to TRBJ1-2, with 9 positions matching TRBD1. In germline, CDR1 is SGHAT, CDR2 FQNNGV. Germline trimming cut 5 bases from V and 8 bases from J; bases unmatched to any gene: 6. The CDR3 is made up of 13 amino acids.

Notes on this clone: Other DNA sequences in the sample encode the same CDR3. The chain employs TRBV7-3 and TRBJ2-1, with TRBD2 matching 9 bases. The germline V gene encodes CDR1 SGHTA and CDR2 FQGTGA. V lost 2 bases to trimming and J lost 7 bases; unmatched junction nucleotides: 3. The CDR3 is 14 residues long. The CDR3 region has the DNA TGTGCCAGCAGCTTAGGTCTAGCGGGGAATGAGCAGTTCTTC. This gives the protein CASSLGLAGNEQFF.

The rearrangement uses TRBV4-3 and TRBJ1-2; D is perhaps TRBD1 (6 bases). CDR3 size: 14 residues. The V end was cut by 3 bases, the J end by 2 bases, with 10 bases between. Germline V gene data show CDR1 as LGHNA and CDR2 as YSLEER. In DNA form, the CDR3 reads TGCGCCAGCAGCCATACGCAGGGGAACTATGGCTACACCTTC. This codes for CASSHTQGNYGYTF.

This chain uses TRBV6-4 with TRBJ2-3, with 7 bases fitting TRBD1. Germline CDR1 and CDR2: MRHNA and SNTAGT. V shed 5 bases and J 0 bases; nucleotides not matched to a gene: 8. CDR3 length: 16 residues. For the CDR3, the DNA is TGTGCCAGCAGTAAAACCCGGGACAGTAGCACAGATACGCAGTATTTT. Protein product: CASSKTRDSSTDTQYF.

This chain uses TRBV19 with TRBJ1-5; TRBD1 is a possible D gene (5 bases). Trimming took off 3 bases at V and 6 bases at J, with 18 bases between the two ends. The CDR3 extends over 16 amino acids. The germline V gene encodes CDR1 LNHDA and CDR2 SQIVND (reference sequence). This CDR3 is CASSMRWGRAGQPQHF. DNA of the CDR3: TGTGCCAGTAGTATGCGTTGGGGCAGGGCCGGTCAGCCCCAGCATTTT.

The V gene is TRBV11-2, the J gene TRBJ2-3; 8 bases are shared with TRBD2. V lost 1 base and J lost 2; bases outside the gene matches: 2. Germline V gene sequence: CDR1 SGHAT, CDR2 FQNNGV. This CDR3 spans 15 amino acids. The CDR3: CASSLVGLDTDTQYF. As DNA, the CDR3 is TGTGCCAGCAGCTTAGTGGGACTAGACACAGATACGCAGTATTTT.

The V call is TRBV19, the J call TRBJ2-7; 8 bases map to TRBD1. Germline V gene data show CDR1 as LNHDA and CDR2 as SQIVND (reference sequence). There are 17 residues in the CDR3. V was clipped by 4 bases and J by 4 bases; unmatched bases: 15. This CDR3 is CASSNAPRRQGRYEQYF. The CDR3 region has the DNA TGTGCCAGTAGTAATGCCCCCCGTCGACAGGGGAGATACGAGCAGTACTTC.

The V and J genes are TRBV19 and TRBJ2-4; 8 bases agree with TRBD2. V trimming: 4 bases; J trimming: 1 base; junction bases outside the gene matches: 12. In germline, CDR1 is LNHDA, CDR2 SQIVND (reference sequence). The CDR3 runs to 18 residues. CDR3 sequence: CASSSHQSGGWAKNIQYF. DNA for the CDR3: TGTGCCAGTAGTAGCCACCAATCGGGGGGGTGGGCCAAAAACATTCAGTACTTC.

The chain has TRBV5-1 and TRBJ1-2; TRBD1 aligns across 7 bases. The germline CDR1 and CDR2 sequences are SGHRS and YFSETQ. The CDR3 extends over 15 amino acids. V lost 7 bases, J lost 1 base, and 10 bases stayed unmatched. CDR3 amino acids: CASRDSTNFNYGYTF. CDR3 bases: TGCGCCAGCCGGGACAGCACCAACTTTAACTATGGCTACACCTTC.

The DNA of the CDR3 is TGTGCCAGCAGTCTCACTGGGAACACTGAAGCTTTCTTT. This codes for CASSLTGNTEAFF. This sequence joins TRBV6-2 or TRBV6-3 and TRBJ1-1, with D hard to call. The CDR3 runs to 13 residues. The ends were cut back, 5 bases at V and 1 base at J, with 8 bases in the middle. From germline, CDR1 is MNHEY and CDR2 SVGEGT.

The V and J genes are TRBV9 and TRBJ2-3; tentatively, D is TRBD1 (6 bases). The CDR3 covers 15 residues. Germline-derived CDR1 and CDR2 are SGDLS and YYNGEE. The V end was cut by 1 base, the J end by 4 bases, with 13 bases between. CDR3 residues: CASSVQGLFSDTQYF. The CDR3 DNA follows: TGTGCCAGCAGCGTACAGGGGCTTTTCTCAGATACGCAGTATTTT.

The rearrangement links TRBV15 to TRBJ1-4; D unresolved. The ends were cut back, 0 bases at V and 0 bases at J, with 8 bases in the middle. The CDR3 has 16 amino acids. The germline CDR1 and CDR2 sequences are LNHNV and YYDKDF (reference sequence). CDR3 loop: CATSRDRITTNEKLFF. In DNA form, the CDR3 reads TGTGCCACCAGCAGAGACAGGATCACAACTAATGAAAAACTGTTTTTT.

The V and J genes are TRBV3-1 (or the pseudogene TRBV3-2) and TRBJ2-7; D gene unclear. The CDR3 totals 15 residues. With 0 bases removed from V and 3 bases from J, the gap between germline ends came to 12 bases. Germline lookup yields CDR1 LGHDT and CDR2 YNNKEL (reference sequence). The CDR3 sequence: CASSQERQALYEQYF. CDR3 nucleotides: TGTGCCAGCAGCCAAGAACGTCAGGCCCTCTACGAGCAGTACTTC.

This clone has a single count. This chain links TRBV19 with TRBJ1-1, with D tentatively TRBD1 (6 bases). Germline V CDR1 and CDR2: LNHDA, SQIVND (reference sequence). The length of the CDR3 is 14 residues. Trimming removed 1 base at V and 6 bases at J, with 12 bases between. CDR3 residues: CASSIGQVRAEAFF. The CDR3 nucleotides are TGTGCCAGTAGTATAGGACAGGTCCGGGCTGAAGCTTTCTTT.

This clone was counted only a few times. V gene TRBV28 combines with J gene TRBJ2-7; 9 bases line up with TRBD1. With 4 bases clipped from V and 5 bases from J, the junction kept 12 bases outside the gene matches. The CDR3 spans 16 residues. Looked up from germline, CDR1 is MDHEN and CDR2 is SYDVKM. The DNA for the CDR3 is TGTGCCAGCAGTTCACCCTCCGGGACAGGGAACGACGAGCAGTACTTC. It translates to CASSSPSGTGNDEQYF.

The V and J genes are TRBV6-2 or TRBV6-3 and TRBJ2-3; tentatively, D is TRBD2 (5 bases). The V gene's germline CDR1 is MNHEY and CDR2 SVGEGT. V was shortened by 2 bases and J by 1 base, with 10 bases between the two germline ends. This CDR3 has 15 residues. CDR3 nucleotides: TGTGCCAGCAGTTACGAGGGTGCCGGCACAGATACGCAGTATTTT. This gives the protein CASSYEGAGTDTQYF.